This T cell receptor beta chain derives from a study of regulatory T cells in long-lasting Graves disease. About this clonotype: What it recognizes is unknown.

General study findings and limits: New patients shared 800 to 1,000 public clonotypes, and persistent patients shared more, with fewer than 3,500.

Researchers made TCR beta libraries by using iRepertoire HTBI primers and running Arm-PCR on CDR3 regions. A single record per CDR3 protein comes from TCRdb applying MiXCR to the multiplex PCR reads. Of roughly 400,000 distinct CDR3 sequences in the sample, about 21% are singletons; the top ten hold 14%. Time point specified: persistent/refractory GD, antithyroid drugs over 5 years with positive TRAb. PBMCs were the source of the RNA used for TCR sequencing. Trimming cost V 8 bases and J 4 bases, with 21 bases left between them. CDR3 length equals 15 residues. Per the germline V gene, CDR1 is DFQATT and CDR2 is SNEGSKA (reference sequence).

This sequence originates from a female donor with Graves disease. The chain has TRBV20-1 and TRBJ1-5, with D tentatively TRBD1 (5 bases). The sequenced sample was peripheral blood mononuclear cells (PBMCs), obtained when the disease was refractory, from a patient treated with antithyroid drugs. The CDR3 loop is CSPDPQAGRNQPQHF. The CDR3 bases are TGCAGTCCGGATCCTCAGGCAGGGCGGAATCAGCCCCAGCATTTT.